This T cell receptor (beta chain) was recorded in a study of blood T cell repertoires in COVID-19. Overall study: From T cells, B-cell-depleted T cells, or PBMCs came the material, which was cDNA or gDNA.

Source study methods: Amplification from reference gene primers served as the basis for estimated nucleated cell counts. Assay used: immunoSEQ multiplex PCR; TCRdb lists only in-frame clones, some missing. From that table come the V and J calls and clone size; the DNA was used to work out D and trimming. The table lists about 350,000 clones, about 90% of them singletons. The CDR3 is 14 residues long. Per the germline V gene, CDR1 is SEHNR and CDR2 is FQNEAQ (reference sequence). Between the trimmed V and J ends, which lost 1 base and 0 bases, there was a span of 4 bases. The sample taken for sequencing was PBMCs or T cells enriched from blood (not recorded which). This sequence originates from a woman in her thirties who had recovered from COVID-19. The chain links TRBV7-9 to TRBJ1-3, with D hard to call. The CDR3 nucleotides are TGTGCCAGCAGCTTAGAGCGCTCTGGAAACACCATATATTTT. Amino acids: CASSLERSGNTIYF.